This TCR beta chain is drawn from a study of beta chain features in type 1 diabetes. CD45RO/CCR7/CD25/CD127/CD95/CD27 separated CD4+ naive, central memory, regulatory and stem cell-like memory cells by sorting. The isolated RNA, all of it, was reverse transcribed, so expressed TCRB transcripts were what got sequenced. Data came from immunoSEQ multiplex PCR; TCRdb stores just in-frame clones and leaves some out. This table holds 120,000 to 150,000 clones, approximately 13% found once. Germline-derived CDR1 and CDR2 are MNHEY and SVGAGI. The V gene lost 2 bases and the J gene lost 6 bases, with 14 bases spanning the gap. The CDR3 loop spans 15 amino acids. General study points: Patients with Type 1 diabetes showed moderately but significantly shorter TCRB CDR3s in all four CD4+ subsets. The similarity of naive, central memory and Treg TCRB repertoires appeared greater among patients than among healthy donors.

In the case of this clone: Its antigen is still unknown.

The sample comprised central memory CD4+ T cells from blood. The TCR originated in a man in his late teens or twenties with type 1 diabetes. V is TRBV6-5 and J is TRBJ2-1; D uncertain. CDR3 nucleotides: TGTGCCAGCAGTTACAGGTCTAGTGGGCCCAATGAGCAGTTCTTC. Translation gives CASSYRSSGPNEQFF.